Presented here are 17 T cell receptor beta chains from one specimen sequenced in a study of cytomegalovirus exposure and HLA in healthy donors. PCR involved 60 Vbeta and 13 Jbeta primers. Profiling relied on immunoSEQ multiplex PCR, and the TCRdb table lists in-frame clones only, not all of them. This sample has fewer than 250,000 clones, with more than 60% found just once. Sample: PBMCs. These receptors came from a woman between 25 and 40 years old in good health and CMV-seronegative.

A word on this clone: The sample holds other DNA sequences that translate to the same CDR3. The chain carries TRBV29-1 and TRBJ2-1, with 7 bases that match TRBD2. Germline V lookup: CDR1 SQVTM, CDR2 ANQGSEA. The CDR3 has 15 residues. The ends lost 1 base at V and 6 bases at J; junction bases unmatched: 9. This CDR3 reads CSVEAGAPGGNEQFF. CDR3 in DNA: TGCAGCGTTGAAGCCGGAGCCCCGGGGGGCAATGAGCAGTTCTTC.

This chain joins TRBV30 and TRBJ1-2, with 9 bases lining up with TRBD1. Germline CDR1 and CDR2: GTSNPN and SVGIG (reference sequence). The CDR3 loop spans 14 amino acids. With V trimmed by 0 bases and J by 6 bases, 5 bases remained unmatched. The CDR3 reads CAWSVWDRADGYTF. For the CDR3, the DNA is TGTGCCTGGAGTGTGTGGGACAGGGCGGATGGCTACACCTTC.

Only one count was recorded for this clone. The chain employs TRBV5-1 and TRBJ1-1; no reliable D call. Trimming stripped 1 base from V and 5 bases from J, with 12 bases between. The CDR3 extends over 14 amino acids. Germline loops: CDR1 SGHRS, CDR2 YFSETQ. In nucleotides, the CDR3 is TGCGCCAGCAGCTTGACAGCAGGAGGAACTGAAGCTTTCTTT. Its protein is CASSLTAGGTEAFF.

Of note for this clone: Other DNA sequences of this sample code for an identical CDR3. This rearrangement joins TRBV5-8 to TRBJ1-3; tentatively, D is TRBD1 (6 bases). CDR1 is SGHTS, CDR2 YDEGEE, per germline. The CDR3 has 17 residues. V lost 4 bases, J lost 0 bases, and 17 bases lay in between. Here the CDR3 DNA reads TGTGCCAGCAGCCCACACCGACAGGAGTCCTCTGGAAACACCATATATTTT. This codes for CASSPHRQESSGNTIYF.

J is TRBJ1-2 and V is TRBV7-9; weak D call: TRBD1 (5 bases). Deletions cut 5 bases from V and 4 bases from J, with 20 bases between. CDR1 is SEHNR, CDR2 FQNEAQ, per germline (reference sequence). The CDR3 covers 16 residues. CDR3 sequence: CASSPAQAGDGYGYTF. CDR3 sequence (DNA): TGTGCCAGCAGCCCCGCTCAGGCGGGGGACGGCTATGGCTACACCTTC.

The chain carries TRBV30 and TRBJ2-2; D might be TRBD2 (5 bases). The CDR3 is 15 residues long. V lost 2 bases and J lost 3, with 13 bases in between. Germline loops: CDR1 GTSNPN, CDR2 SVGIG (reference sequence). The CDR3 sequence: CAWSRGRTHTGELFF. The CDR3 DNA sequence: TGTGCCTGGAGTCGGGGTAGAACCCACACCGGGGAGCTGTTTTTT.

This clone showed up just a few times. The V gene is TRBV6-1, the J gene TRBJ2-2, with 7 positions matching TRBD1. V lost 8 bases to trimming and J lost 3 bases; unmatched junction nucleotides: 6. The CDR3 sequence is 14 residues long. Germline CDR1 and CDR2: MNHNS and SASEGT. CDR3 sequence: CASRTGTDTGELFF. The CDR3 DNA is TGTGCCAGCCGGACAGGAACGGACACCGGGGAGCTGTTTTTT.

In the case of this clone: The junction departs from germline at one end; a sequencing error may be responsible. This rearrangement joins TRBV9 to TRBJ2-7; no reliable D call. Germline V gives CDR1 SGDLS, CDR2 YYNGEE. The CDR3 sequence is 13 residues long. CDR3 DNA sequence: TGTGCCAGAAGCGTAGCCGCAGGAAGCGAGCAGTACTTC. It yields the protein CARSVAAGSEQYF.

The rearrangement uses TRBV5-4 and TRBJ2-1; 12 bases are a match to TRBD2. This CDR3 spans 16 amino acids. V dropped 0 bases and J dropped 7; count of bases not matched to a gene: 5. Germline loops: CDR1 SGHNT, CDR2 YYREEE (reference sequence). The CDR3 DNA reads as TGTGCCAGCAGCTTGGCAGGACTAGCGGGGCTGAATGAGCAGTTCTTC. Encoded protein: CASSLAGLAGLNEQFF.

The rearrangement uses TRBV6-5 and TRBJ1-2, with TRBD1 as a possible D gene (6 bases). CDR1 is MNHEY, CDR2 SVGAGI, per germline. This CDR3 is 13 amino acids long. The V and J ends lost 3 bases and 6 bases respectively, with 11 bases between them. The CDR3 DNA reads TGTGCCAGCAGTTATTCCCAGGGGAATGGCTACACCTTC. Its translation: CASSYSQGNGYTF.

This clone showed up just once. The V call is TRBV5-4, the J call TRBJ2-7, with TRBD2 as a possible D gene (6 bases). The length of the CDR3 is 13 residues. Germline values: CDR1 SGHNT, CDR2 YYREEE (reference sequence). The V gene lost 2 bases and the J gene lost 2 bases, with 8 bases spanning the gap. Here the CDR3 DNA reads TGTGCCAGCAGCTTACGCGGGACCTACGAGCAGTACTTC. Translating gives CASSLRGTYEQYF.

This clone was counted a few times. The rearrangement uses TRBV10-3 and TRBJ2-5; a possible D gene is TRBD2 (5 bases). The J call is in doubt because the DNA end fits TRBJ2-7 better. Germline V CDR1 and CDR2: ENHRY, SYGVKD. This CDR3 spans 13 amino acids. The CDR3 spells CAISDRGTYEQYF. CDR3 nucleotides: TGTGCCATCAGTGATCGGGGAACCTACGAGCAGTACTTC.

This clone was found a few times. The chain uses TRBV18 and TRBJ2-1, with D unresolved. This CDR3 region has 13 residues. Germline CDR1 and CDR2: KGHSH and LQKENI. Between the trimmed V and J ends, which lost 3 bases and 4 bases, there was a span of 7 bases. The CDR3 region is CASSPSYYNEQFF. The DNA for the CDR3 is TGTGCCAGCTCACCGTCGTATTACAATGAGCAGTTCTTC.

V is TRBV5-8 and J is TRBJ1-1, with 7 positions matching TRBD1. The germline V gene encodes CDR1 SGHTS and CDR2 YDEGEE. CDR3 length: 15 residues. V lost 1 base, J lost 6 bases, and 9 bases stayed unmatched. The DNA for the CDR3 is TGTGCCAGCAGCTTGAGTGACAGGGAAACGGCTGAAGCTTTCTTT. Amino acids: CASSLSDRETAEAFF.

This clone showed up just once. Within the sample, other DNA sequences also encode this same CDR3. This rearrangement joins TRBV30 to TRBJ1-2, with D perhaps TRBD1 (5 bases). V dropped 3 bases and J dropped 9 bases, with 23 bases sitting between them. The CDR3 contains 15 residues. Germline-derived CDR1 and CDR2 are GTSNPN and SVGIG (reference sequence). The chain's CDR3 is CAWRKVGQGFDSYTF. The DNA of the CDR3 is TGTGCCTGGAGGAAAGTAGGACAAGGGTTCGATAGCTACACCTTC.

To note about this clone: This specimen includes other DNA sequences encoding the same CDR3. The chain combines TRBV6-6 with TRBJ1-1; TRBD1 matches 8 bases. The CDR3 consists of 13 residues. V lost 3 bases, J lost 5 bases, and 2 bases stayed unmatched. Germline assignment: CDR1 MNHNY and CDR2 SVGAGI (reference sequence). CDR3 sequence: CASSYTGGTEAFF. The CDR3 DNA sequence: TGTGCCAGCAGTTATACAGGGGGGACTGAAGCTTTCTTT.

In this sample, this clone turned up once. CDR3 DNA sequence: TGTGCCAGCAGCTTGGAAGGGGAACAAGAAAAACTGTTTTTT. Protein product: CASSLEGEQEKLFF. V gene TRBV5-6 combines with J gene TRBJ1-4; tentatively, D is TRBD1 (5 bases). Trimming shortened V by 0 bases and J by 8 bases, and 11 bases separated the two germline ends. Germline V CDR1 and CDR2: SGHDT, YYEEEE. This CDR3 region has 14 residues.